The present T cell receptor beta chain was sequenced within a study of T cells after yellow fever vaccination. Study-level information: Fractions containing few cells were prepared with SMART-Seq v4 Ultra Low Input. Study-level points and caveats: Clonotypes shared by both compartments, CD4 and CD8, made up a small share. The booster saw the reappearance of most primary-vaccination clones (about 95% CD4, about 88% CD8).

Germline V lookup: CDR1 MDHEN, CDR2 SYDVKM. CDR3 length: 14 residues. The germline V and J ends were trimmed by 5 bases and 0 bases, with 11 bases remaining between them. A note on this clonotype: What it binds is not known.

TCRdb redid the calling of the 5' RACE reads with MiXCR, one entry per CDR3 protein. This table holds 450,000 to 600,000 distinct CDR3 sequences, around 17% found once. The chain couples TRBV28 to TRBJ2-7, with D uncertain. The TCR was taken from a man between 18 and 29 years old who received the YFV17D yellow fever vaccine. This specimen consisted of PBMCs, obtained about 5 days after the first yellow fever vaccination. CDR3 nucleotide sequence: TGTGCCAGCAGTAATAGGGCATTCTCCTACGAGCAGTACGTC. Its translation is CASSNRAFSYEQYV.